This TCR beta chain was identified during a study of T cells in Graves' hyperthyroidism and ophthalmopathy. General study findings and limits: Researchers found most expanded thyroid clonotypes above 0.001 in blood as well.

This clonotype was seen at least ten times. What it binds is unknown. RNA transcripts served as the template for amplifying TCR beta CDR3 regions. When the TCR CDR3 underwent first-round RT-PCR, the HTBI primer set was used. Each CDR3 protein is one row after TCRdb ran MiXCR on the multiplex PCR reads. The table has roughly 500,000 distinct CDR3 sequences, about 46% seen once; the top ten hold about two fifths. The CDR3 is 15 amino acids. Trimming stripped 7 bases from V and 10 bases from J, with 20 bases between. Exclusion of patients followed from uncontrolled infection, other autoimmune disease, pregnancy or lactation.

The source of this sequence is an adult woman with Graves' disease, either hyperthyroidism or ophthalmopathy (not recorded which). Sequences were obtained from peripheral blood or thyroid tissue (not recorded which). The genes are TRBV12-3 or TRBV12-4 and TRBJ1-6, with D perhaps matching TRBD1 (6 bases). CDR3 nucleotide sequence: TGTGCCAGCACTCAAGAGGCAGGGGCGCGCTCACCCCTCCACTTT. Its translation is CASTQEAGARSPLHF.